This TCR beta chain was recorded in a study of T cell repertoires in cytomegalovirus infection. A note on this clonotype: Its target is unknown. Sequence at one end of the junction differs from germline and may be a read error.

Overall study findings and caveats: CMV carriers having the relevant HLA were flagged by cumulative public TCR beta family frequency. HLA-C-restricted CMV clonotypes gave the most frequent clonotype in two of eight donors.

Per germline, CDR1 LNHNV and CDR2 YYDKDF (reference sequence). This CDR3 has 14 residues. From the reads, TCRdb called clonotypes with MiXCR, one entry per CDR3 protein. The table includes 740,000 or so distinct CDR3 sequences, under 40% detected once. This clonotype originated in a human donor in good health (CMV status not recorded). Some clones in this sample may be carry-over from other donors' samples. Sequences were obtained from PBMCs. The V call is TRBV15, the J call TRBJ2-7, with 9 bases that match TRBD1. CDR3 protein: CSTSRRDRAHEQYF. The CDR3 DNA follows: TGTTCCACCAGCAGGCGGGACAGGGCTCACGAGCAGTACTTC.